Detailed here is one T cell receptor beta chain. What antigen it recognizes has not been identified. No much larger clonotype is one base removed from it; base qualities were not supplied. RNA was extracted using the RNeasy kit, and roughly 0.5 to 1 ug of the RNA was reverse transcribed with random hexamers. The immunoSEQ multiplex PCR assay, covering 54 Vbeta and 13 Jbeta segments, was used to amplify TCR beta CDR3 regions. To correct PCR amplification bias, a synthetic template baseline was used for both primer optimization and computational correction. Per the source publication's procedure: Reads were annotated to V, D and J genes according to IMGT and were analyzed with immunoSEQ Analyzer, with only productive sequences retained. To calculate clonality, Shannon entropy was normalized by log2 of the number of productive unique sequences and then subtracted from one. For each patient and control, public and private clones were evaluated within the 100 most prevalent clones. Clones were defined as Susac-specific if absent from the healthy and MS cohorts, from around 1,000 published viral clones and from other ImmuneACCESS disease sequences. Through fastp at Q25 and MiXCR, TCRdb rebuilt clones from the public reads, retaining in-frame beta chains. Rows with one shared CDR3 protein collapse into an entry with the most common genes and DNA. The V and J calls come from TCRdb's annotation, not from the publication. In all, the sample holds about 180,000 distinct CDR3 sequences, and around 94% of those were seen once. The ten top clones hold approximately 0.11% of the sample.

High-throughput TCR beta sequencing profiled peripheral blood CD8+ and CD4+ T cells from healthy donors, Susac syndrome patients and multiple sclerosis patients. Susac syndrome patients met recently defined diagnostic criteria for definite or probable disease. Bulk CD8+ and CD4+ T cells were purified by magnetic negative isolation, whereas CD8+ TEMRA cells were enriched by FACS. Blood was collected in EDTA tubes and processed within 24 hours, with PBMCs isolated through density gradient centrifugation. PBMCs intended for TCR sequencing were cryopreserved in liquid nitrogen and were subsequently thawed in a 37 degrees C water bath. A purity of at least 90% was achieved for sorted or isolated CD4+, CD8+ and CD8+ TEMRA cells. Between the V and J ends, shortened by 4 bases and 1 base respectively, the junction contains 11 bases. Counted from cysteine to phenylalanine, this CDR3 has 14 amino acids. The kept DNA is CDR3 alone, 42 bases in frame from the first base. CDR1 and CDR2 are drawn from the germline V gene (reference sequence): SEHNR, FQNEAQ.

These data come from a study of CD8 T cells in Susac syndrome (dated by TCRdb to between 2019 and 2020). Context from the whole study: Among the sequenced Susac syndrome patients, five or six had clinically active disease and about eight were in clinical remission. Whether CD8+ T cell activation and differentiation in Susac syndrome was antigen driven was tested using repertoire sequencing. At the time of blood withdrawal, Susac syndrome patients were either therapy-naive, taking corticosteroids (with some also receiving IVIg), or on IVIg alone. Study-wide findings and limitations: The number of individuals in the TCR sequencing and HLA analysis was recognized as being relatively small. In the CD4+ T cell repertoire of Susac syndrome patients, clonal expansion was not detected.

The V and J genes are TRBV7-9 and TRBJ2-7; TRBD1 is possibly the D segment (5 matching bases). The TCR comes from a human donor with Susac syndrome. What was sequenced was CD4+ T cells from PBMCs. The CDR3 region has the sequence CASSSGAASYEQYF. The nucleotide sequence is TGTGCCAGCAGCTCTGGGGCAGCGTCCTACGAGCAGTACTTC.